This TCR beta chain was observed in a study of T cell responses to AZD1222 COVID-19 vaccine. V lost 1 base and J lost 7, with 14 bases in between. There are 15 residues in the CDR3. CDR1 and CDR2 (germline): LGHNA, YSLEER. TCRdb's table, derived via immunoSEQ multiplex PCR, lists solely in-frame clones and lacks some. Among 150,000 to 250,000 clones listed, about 93% were seen once. In this sample, this clone turned up once. Its antigen is still unknown. Broader study findings: A reported finding is that nearly half of spike-specific TCRs target unmutated variant regions. White British donors predominated, females outnumbered males, and clonal diversity was possibly underestimated. Repertoire samples came only from after the peak T cell response.

The genes are TRBV4-3 and TRBJ1-5; perhaps TRBD1 as D (6 bases). Source: peripheral blood, taken 28 days after the second AZD1222 dose. This TCR derives from an adult who received the AZD1222 COVID-19 vaccine. The CDR3 DNA is TGCGCCAGCAGCCAAGCTCTACAGGGCGGCCAGCCCCAGCATTTT. Protein: CASSQALQGGQPQHF.